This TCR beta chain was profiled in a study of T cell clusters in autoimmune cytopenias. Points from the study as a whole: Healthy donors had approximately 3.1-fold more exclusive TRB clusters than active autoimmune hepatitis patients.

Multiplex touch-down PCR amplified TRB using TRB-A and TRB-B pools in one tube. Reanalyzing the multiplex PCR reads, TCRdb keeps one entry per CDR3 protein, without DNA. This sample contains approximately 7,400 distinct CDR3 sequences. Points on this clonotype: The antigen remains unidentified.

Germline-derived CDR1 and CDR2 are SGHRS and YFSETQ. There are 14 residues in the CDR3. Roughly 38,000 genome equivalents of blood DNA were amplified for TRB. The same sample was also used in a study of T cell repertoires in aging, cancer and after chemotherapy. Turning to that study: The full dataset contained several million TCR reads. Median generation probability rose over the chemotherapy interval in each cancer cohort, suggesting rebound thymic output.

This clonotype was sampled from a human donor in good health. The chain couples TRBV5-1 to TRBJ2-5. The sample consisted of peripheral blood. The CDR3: CASSLADPRETQYF.